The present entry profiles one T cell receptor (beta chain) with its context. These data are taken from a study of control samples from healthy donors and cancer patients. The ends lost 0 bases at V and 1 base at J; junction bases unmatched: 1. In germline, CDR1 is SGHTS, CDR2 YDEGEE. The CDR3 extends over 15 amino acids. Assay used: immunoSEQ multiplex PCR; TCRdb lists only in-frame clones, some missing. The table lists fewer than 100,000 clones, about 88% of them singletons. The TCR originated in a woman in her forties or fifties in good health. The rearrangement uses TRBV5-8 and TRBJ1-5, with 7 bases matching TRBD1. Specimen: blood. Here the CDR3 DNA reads TGTGCCAGCAGCTTGGGACAGGGAAGCAATCAGCCCCAGCATTTT. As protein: CASSLGQGSNQPQHF.